A selection of T cell receptor beta chains follows, all from one sample in a study of CD8 T cells in ankylosing spondylitis. Via MiXCR, TCRdb re-called the 5' RACE reads, giving one row per CDR3 protein. The repertoire holds 300,000 to 350,000 distinct CDR3 sequences, roughly 14% seen once, with approximately 1% in the top ten. Source material: blood, either unsorted or a sorted T cell fraction (not recorded which). These receptors were obtained from a male donor with ankylosing spondylitis or in good health (not recorded which). The CDR3 runs from the conserved cysteine through the conserved F or W. Each record gives: clone size, J gene, V gene, D gene, CDR3 DNA, CDR3 protein. The D gene is left open where the match is weak. Some rows mark clone size as missing; the rest say once, few, many or name a class of expanded clone.

few | TRBJ2-1 | TRBV24-1 | . | TGTGCCACCAGTCAGGGCCAACTGTACAATGAGCAGTTCTTC | CATSQGQLYNEQFF
. | TRBJ2-2 | TRBV5-6 | TRBD2 | TGTGCCAGCAGCCTAGGACTAGCGGGAGGGCGCGACACCGGGGAGCTGTTTTTT | CASSLGLAGGRDTGELFF
. | TRBJ2-7 | TRBV9 | TRBD1 | TGTGCCAGCAGCGCCCAGGGGGCGGTGTCCGAGCAGTACTTC | CASSAQGAVSEQYF
. | TRBJ2-7 | TRBV19 | . | TGTGCCAGTAGTTTGATCCTGGGATCCCAACTCTTC | CASSLILGSQLF
few | TRBJ2-4 | TRBV20-1 | TRBD2 | TGCAGTGCTAGAGCCCCTCGGACTAGCGGGATAGCCAAAAACATTCAGTACTTC | CSARAPRTSGIAKNIQYF
. | TRBJ2-3 | TRBV6-1 | . | TGTGCCAGCAGTGTCCGGTCCTCAGATACGCAGTATTTT | CASSVRSSDTQYF
few | TRBJ1-2 | TRBV20-1 | . | TGCAGTGCTAGAGAAAGAGGGGGTGTGAACTATGGCTACACCTTC | CSARERGGVNYGYTF
many | TRBJ1-5 | TRBV12-3/TRBV12-4 | . | TGTGCCAGCAGCCCTGCCCCTAGCAATCAGCCCCAGCATTTT | CASSPAPSNQPQHF
many | TRBJ2-1 | TRBV29-1 | . | TGCAGCGTTGTAGAGACAGGCCCCTACTCCTACAATGAGCAGTTCTTC | CSVVETGPYSYNEQFF
few | TRBJ2-2 | TRBV5-1 | TRBD1 | TGCGCCAGCAGCTTGAGATCCGACAGGGCTACCGGGGAGCTGTTTTTT | CASSLRSDRATGELFF
few | TRBJ1-1 | TRBV5-5 | . | TGTGCCAGCAGCTTTCGGACGGAATGGAACACTGAAGCTTTCTTT | CASSFRTEWNTEAFF
. | TRBJ2-3 | TRBV20-1 | TRBD1 | TGCAGTGCTAGAGGACAGGGGTATTCCACAGATACGCAGTATTTT | CSARGQGYSTDTQYF
many | TRBJ2-5 | TRBV3-1 | . | TGTGCCAGCAGCCAAGGGATAGGGTTAGAGACCCAGTACTTC | CASSQGIGLETQYF
few | TRBJ2-7 | TRBV20-1 | TRBD1 | TGCAGTCTCGAGGGCAGGGGGCGGACCCGTGAGCAGTACTTC | CSLEGRGRTREQYF
few | TRBJ2-4 | TRBV11-3 | . | TGTGCCAGCAGCTTAGAATATGGTCCCATTCAGTACTTC | CASSLEYGPIQYF
many | TRBJ2-5 | TRBV5-5 | TRBD1 | TGCGCCAGCAGCTTGACAGGGGAAGAGACCCAGTACTTC | CASSLTGEETQYF
few | TRBJ1-1 | TRBV19 | . | TGTGCCAGTACCACTACAGGATCCCTTAAAGCTTTCTTT | CASTTTGSLKAFF
. | TRBJ2-1 | TRBV3-1 | TRBD2 | TGTGCCAGCAGCCAACGTGGTCCGGGACTAGCGGGAGGAAATGAGCAGTTCTTC | CASSQRGPGLAGGNEQFF
. | TRBJ2-3 | TRBV5-1 | TRBD2 | TGCGCCAGCAGCAAGGGACTAGCGGGGGTTGCAGATACGCAGTATTTT | CASSKGLAGVADTQYF
many | TRBJ1-5 | TRBV12-3/TRBV12-4 | TRBD1 | TGTGCCAGCAGGGGGACAGGGAATCAGCCCCAGCATTTT | CASRGTGNQPQHF
. | TRBJ1-5 | TRBV7-8 | . | TGTGCCAGCAGCTTAGATGTGGGACGGGAAGCACAGCAGCCCCAGCATTTT | CASSLDVGREAQQPQHF
. | TRBJ2-7 | TRBV2 | TRBD2 | TGTGCCAGCAGTGAATCAGTAGCGGGAGGGCCATCTTACGAGCAGTACTTC | CASSESVAGGPSYEQYF